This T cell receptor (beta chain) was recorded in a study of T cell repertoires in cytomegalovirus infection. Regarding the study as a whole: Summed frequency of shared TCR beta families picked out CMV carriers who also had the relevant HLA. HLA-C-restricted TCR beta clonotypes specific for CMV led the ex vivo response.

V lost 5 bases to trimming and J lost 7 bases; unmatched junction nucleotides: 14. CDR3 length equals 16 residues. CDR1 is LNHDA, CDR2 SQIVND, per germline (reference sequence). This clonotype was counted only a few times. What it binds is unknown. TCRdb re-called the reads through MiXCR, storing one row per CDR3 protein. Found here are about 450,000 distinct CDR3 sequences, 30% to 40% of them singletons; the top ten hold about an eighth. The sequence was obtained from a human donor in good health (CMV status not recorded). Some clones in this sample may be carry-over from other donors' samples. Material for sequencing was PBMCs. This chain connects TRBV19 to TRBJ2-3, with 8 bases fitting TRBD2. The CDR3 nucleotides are TGTGCCAGTAGTCGGACCGGGGGGGCCCAGGCGAATACGCAGTATTTT. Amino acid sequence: CASSRTGGAQANTQYF.